This TCR beta chain was sequenced during a study of cytomegalovirus exposure and HLA in healthy donors. J lost 5 bases, V lost 5 bases, and 7 bases had no gene match. The CDR3 length is 14 residues. CDR1 is SEHNR, CDR2 FQNEAQ, per germline (reference sequence). PCR was performed using 60 Vbeta and 13 Jbeta primers. Generated by immunoSEQ multiplex PCR, the TCRdb table keeps only in-frame clones and is missing some. Seen here are around 180,000 clones, less than 90% observed once, and the top ten hold roughly 0.23%. The chain recombines TRBV7-9 with TRBJ2-3, with TRBD1 matching over 7 bases. The sample taken for sequencing was PBMCs. The clonotype was recovered from a girl under two years old in good health and CMV-seronegative. The CDR3 sequence: CASSIRDRRDTQYF. For the CDR3, the DNA is TGTGCCAGCAGCATCCGGGACAGAAGAGATACGCAGTATTTT.